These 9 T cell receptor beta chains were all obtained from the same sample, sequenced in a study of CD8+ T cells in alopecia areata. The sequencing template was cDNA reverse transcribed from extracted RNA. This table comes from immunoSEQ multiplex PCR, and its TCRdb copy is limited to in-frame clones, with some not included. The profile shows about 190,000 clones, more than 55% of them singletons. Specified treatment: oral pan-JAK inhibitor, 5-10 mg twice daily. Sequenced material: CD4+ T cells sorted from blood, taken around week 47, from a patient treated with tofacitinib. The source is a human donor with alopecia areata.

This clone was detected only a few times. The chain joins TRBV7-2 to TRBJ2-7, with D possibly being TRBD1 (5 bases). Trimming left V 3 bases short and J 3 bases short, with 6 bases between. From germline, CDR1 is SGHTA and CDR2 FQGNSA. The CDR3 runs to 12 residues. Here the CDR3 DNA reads TGTGCCAGCAGCTTGACAGACTACGAGCAGTACTTC. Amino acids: CASSLTDYEQYF.

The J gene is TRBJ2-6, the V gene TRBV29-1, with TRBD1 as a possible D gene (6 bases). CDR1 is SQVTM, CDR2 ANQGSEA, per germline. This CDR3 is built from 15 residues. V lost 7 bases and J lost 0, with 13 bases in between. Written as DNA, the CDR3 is TGCAGCGGTCTGACAGGATACTCTGGGGCCAACGTCCTGACTTTC. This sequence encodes CSGLTGYSGANVLTF. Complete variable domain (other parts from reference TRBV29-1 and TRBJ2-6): SAVISQKPSRDICQRGTSLTIQCQVDSQVTMMFWYRQQPGQSLTLIATANQGSEATYESGFVIDKFPISRPNLTFSTLTVSNMSPEDSSIYLCSGLTGYSGANVLTFGAGSRLTVL.

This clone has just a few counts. The CDR3 protein is CSAGNRQGLRNEQFF. The CDR3 nucleotides are TGCAGCGCAGGAAACCGGCAAGGGCTCCGCAATGAGCAGTTCTTC. The chain recombines TRBV29-1 with TRBJ2-1, with unresolved D. Trimming cost V 7 bases and J 6 bases, with 22 bases left between them. This CDR3 is 15 amino acids long. Germline CDR1 SQVTM, CDR2 ANQGSEA.

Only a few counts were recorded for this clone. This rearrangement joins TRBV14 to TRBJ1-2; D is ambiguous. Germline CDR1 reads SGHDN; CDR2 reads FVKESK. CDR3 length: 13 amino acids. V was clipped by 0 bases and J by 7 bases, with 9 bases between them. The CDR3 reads CASSQDLRSGYTF. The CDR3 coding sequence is TGTGCCAGCAGCCAAGATCTACGTAGTGGCTACACCTTC.

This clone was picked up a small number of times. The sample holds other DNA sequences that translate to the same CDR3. CDR3 sequence reads: CSVRPGADTQYF. CDR3 nucleotides: TGCAGCGTTCGCCCAGGGGCAGATACGCAGTATTTT. The chain joins TRBV29-1 to TRBJ2-3, with a possible D match to TRBD1 (6 bases). Trimming took 5 bases from V and 4 from J, leaving 10 bases between them. This CDR3 contains 12 residues. The germline V gene has CDR1 SQVTM and CDR2 ANQGSEA.

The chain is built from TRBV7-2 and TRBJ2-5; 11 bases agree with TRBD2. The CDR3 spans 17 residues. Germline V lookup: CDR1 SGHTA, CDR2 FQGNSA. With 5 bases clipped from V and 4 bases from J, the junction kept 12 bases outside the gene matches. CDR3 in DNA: TGTGCCAGCAGCCGAAGTTATAGCGGGGGGGCCTCAGAGACCCAGTACTTC. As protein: CASSRSYSGGASETQYF.

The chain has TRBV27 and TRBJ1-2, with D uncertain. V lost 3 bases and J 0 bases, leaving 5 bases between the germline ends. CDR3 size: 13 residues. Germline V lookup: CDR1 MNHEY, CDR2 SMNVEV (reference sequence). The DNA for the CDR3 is TGTGCCAGCAGTTTTGACACTAACTATGGCTACACCTTC. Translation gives CASSFDTNYGYTF.

The CDR3: CASSHAAGGTTANTGELFF. CDR3 nucleotides: TGCGCCAGCAGCCATGCGGCGGGAGGGACAACCGCGAACACCGGGGAGCTGTTTTTT. The rearrangement links TRBV4-3 to TRBJ2-2; the match to TRBD2 covers 9 bases. Germline CDR1 reads LGHNA; CDR2 reads YSLEER. This CDR3 is built from 19 residues. V lost 3 bases to trimming and J lost 0 bases; unmatched junction nucleotides: 11.

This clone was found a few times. In DNA form, the CDR3 reads TGCGCCAGCAGCCTAGGACCATCGGGGGAGCAGTACTTC. It yields the protein CASSLGPSGEQYF. The chain is built from TRBV4-3 and TRBJ2-7, with D maybe TRBD2 (5 bases). The CDR3 runs to 13 residues. Germline V gives CDR1 LGHNA, CDR2 YSLEER. Trimming left V 4 bases short and J 7 bases short, with 14 bases between.